The present T cell receptor beta chain was sequenced within a study of OX40 agonist ivuxolimab in advanced cancers. Study-wide results and limits: There were, on average, more expanded clones in CD8+ T cells than in CD4+.

To note about this clone: Its antigen remains unidentified.

Sequencing was performed with immunoSEQ multiplex PCR; in TCRdb, only in-frame clones are kept and a portion is missing. The table lists 71,000 or so clones, about 93% of them singletons. CDR1 SGHNT and CDR2 YYREEE come from the germline V gene (reference sequence). Trimming took off 2 bases at V and 6 bases at J, with 9 bases between the two ends. The CDR3 is made up of 12 amino acids. Source: CD4+ or CD8+ T cells sorted from blood, taken in a trial of the OX40 agonist ivuxolimab. The receptor was derived from an adult with an advanced solid tumor such as melanoma, head and neck, liver or kidney cancer. The rearrangement uses TRBV5-4 and TRBJ2-7; possibly TRBD1 or TRBD2 for D (5 bases each). In DNA, the CDR3 is TGTGCCAGCAGCTTTGGGACGGGCGAGCAGTACTTC. It specifies CASSFGTGEQYF.